The 8 T cell receptor beta chains listed next were all sequenced from one sample in a study of response to subunit inactivated influenza vaccine. One entry per CDR3 protein results from TCRdb running MiXCR on the RT-PCR reads. The sample lists under 800,000 distinct CDR3 sequences; approximately 13% were seen once. The sample was PBMCs from blood, taken less than 15 days before vaccination. These receptors were obtained from a man aged 50 to 59 who received an inactivated influenza vaccine.

The chain uses TRBV19 and TRBJ2-2; TRBD2 matches 13 bases. The CDR3 length is 15 residues. The junction had 4 bases not matched to a gene; V was cut back by 8 bases and J by 4 bases. CDR1 is LNHDA, CDR2 SQIVND, per germline (reference sequence). The CDR3 region has the DNA TGTGCCAGTGGGACTAGCGGGGCTAGCACCGGGGAGCTGTTTTTT. As protein: CASGTSGASTGELFF.

V gene TRBV18 combines with J gene TRBJ2-1; D is possibly TRBD1 (5 bases). Germline values: CDR1 KGHSH, CDR2 LQKENI. This CDR3 is 12 amino acids long. Trimming shortened V by 0 bases and J by 11 bases, and 8 bases separated the two germline ends. The CDR3 nucleotides read TGTGCCAGCTCACCACCAGGGGAAAAGCAGTTCTTC. Translated: CASSPPGEKQFF.

The DNA for the CDR3 is TGCAGTGCTGGAGGACAGGGGGGCCCAGATACGCAGTATTTT. Protein product: CSAGGQGGPDTQYF. The chain links TRBV20-1 to TRBJ2-3; 10 nucleotides match TRBD1. This CDR3 has 14 residues. Trimming took 5 bases from V and 4 from J; bases not matched to a gene: 6. Germline V lookup: CDR1 DFQATT, CDR2 SNEGSKA (reference sequence).

The chain uses TRBV28 and TRBJ2-1, with a possible D match to TRBD1 (5 bases). This CDR3 region has 14 residues. Germline V gene data show CDR1 as MDHEN and CDR2 as SYDVKM. The V end lost 8 bases, the J end lost 4 bases, and 15 bases lay between the germline ends. The CDR3 reads CASRRGFQYNEQFF. CDR3 in DNA: TGTGCCAGCCGAAGGGGCTTTCAGTACAATGAGCAGTTCTTC.

This clonotype has more than one count but fewer than ten. The chain couples TRBV20-1 to TRBJ2-7, with D maybe TRBD2 (7 bases). With 0 bases removed from V and 7 bases from J, the gap between germline ends came to 16 bases. Germline lookup yields CDR1 DFQATT and CDR2 SNEGSKA (reference sequence). This CDR3 region has 14 residues. The CDR3 protein is CSARDQARGAEQYF. The CDR3 nucleotides read TGCAGTGCTAGAGATCAGGCCCGGGGGGCTGAGCAGTACTTC.

V is TRBV12-3 or TRBV12-4 and J is TRBJ1-5; tentative D call: TRBD1 (5 bases). V lost 0 bases and J 6 bases, leaving 9 bases between the germline ends. This CDR3 has 14 amino acids. The CDR3 DNA follows: TGTGCCAGCAGTTTAGCGCGTGGGGGTCAGCCCCAGCATTTT. Its protein is CASSLARGGQPQHF.

This clonotype was picked up a small number of times. This chain links TRBV7-8 with TRBJ2-1, with D possibly being TRBD1 (6 bases). This CDR3 has 17 amino acids. Germline values: CDR1 SGHVS, CDR2 FQNEAQ. V gave up 6 bases and J gave up 2 bases, with 20 bases separating them. For the CDR3, the DNA is TGTGCCAGCAGTTCCCAAGCGGACAGAGCTGCCTACAATGAGCAGTTCTTC. It specifies CASSSQADRAAYNEQFF.

This clonotype has only a few counts. The V call is TRBV10-2, the J call TRBJ2-7; the D call may be TRBD1 or TRBD2 (6 bases each). Per the germline V gene, CDR1 is WSHSY and CDR2 is SAAADI. V dropped 4 bases and J dropped 4 bases, with 23 bases sitting between them. The CDR3 extends over 17 amino acids. CDR3 in DNA: TGCGCCAGCAGTGTATCGAGATTCGACAGGAGGGTGTACGAGCAGTACTTC. It is translated as CASSVSRFDRRVYEQYF.